Following are 27 T cell receptor beta chains from one sample sequenced in a study of shared clonotypes between healthy human individuals. Data came from immunoSEQ multiplex PCR; TCRdb stores just in-frame clones and leaves some out. The top ten hold roughly 0.45% of the sample, which has around 1.5 million clones, 95% to 99% seen once. Specimen: naive CD4+ T cells sorted from blood. The subset denotes: CD45RA+ positively selected. The receptors here all came from a man aged 25 to 40 in good health.

The CDR3 here is CASSAEEGETQYF. The DNA of the CDR3 is TGCGCCAGCAGCGCCGAGGAAGGAGAGACCCAGTACTTC. The V gene is TRBV5-1, the J gene TRBJ2-5; D unclear. The V gene's germline CDR1 is SGHRS and CDR2 YFSETQ. V was shortened by 4 bases and J by 4 bases, with 11 bases between the two germline ends. The CDR3 spans 13 residues.

V and J are TRBV5-1 and TRBJ2-5, with D perhaps matching TRBD2 (5 bases). Between the trimmed V and J ends, which lost 2 bases and 1 base, there was a span of 9 bases. The CDR3 length is 14 residues. Germline lookup yields CDR1 SGHRS and CDR2 YFSETQ. The CDR3: CASSFELVQETQYF. CDR3 coding DNA: TGCGCCAGCAGCTTTGAACTAGTCCAAGAGACCCAGTACTTC.

V usage is TRBV6-4 and J usage is TRBJ1-5; D not certain. CDR1 is MRHNA and CDR2 is SNTAGT in the germline V gene. The CDR3 contains 13 residues. V was shortened by 6 bases and J by 3 bases, with 9 bases between the two germline ends. CDR3 DNA: TGTGCCAGCAGAGGGAGCCTCAATCAGCCCCAGCATTTT. Its translation: CASRGSLNQPQHF.

This sequence joins TRBV15 and TRBJ2-1, with a weak D call TRBD2 (5 bases). The CDR3 has 15 amino acids. V was pared by 0 bases and J by 6 bases, with 12 bases between. The V gene's germline CDR1 is LNHNV and CDR2 YYDKDF (reference sequence). The CDR3 loop is CATSREQRSRNEQFF. CDR3 DNA: TGTGCCACCAGCAGAGAACAGCGGAGTCGCAATGAGCAGTTCTTC. The variable domain in full, completed from reference TRBV15 and TRBJ2-1, reads DAMVIQNPRYQVTQFGKPVTLSCSQTLNHNVMYWYQQKSSQAPKLLFHYYDKDFNNEADTPDNFQSRRPNTSFCFLDIRSPGLGDTAMYLCATSREQRSRNEQFFGPGTRLTVL.

The CDR3 DNA follows: TGTGCCAGCAGCCGAGGGACTAGCGGTCGCTTTAGTACGCAGTATTTT. This encodes CASSRGTSGRFSTQYF. The V and J genes are TRBV7-3 and TRBJ2-3, with 11 bases lining up with TRBD2. Unmatched junction bases numbered 12, after V lost 5 bases and J lost 8 bases. CDR1 is SGHTA, CDR2 FQGTGA, per germline. CDR3 length: 16 amino acids. The full variable domain, completed using reference TRBV7-3 and TRBJ2-3, is GAGVSQTPSNKVTEKGKYVELRCDPISGHTALYWYRQSLGQGPEFLIYFQGTGAADDSGLPNDRFFAVRPEGSVSTLKIQRTERGDSAVYLCASSRGTSGRFSTQYFGPGTRLTVL.

The gene calls are TRBV9 and TRBJ2-1; 7 nucleotides agree with TRBD2. The V segment lost 0 bases and the J segment 0 bases; nucleotides outside the gene matches: 6. The germline gives CDR1 SGDLS, CDR2 YYNGEE. The CDR3 has 17 amino acids. In nucleotides, the CDR3 is TGTGCCAGCAGCGTAGAGGTCGGCGGGAGCTCCTACAATGAGCAGTTCTTC. This translates into CASSVEVGGSSYNEQFF.

The V gene is TRBV6-6, the J gene TRBJ1-2; D is uncertain. The CDR3 length is 14 residues. Germline assignment: CDR1 MNHNY and CDR2 SVGAGI (reference sequence). Trimming took off 6 bases at V and 5 bases at J, with 16 bases between the two ends. In nucleotides, the CDR3 is TGTGCCAGCAGCTCGGTCGAGGGTTTATATGGCTACACCTTC. Translation: CASSSVEGLYGYTF.

CDR3 in amino acids: CAISESEGGAGANVLTF. CDR3 bases: TGTGCCATCAGTGAGTCGGAGGGAGGCGCTGGGGCCAACGTCCTGACTTTC. The chain is built from TRBV10-3 and TRBJ2-6; D perhaps matches TRBD2 (6 bases). The CDR3 has 17 residues. The V and J ends lost 0 bases and 2 bases respectively, with 11 bases between them. Germline CDR1 and CDR2: ENHRY and SYGVKD.

There are a few counts of this clone. Other DNA sequences from this sample encode an identical CDR3 as well. This chain joins TRBV7-9 and TRBJ2-3; unclear D gene. This CDR3 region has 14 residues. Between the trimmed V and J ends, which lost 0 bases and 1 base, there was a span of 5 bases. Germline V gene sequence: CDR1 SEHNR, CDR2 FQNEAQ (reference sequence). The CDR3 DNA reads TGTGCCAGCAGCTTAGCTGGGGGCACAGATACGCAGTATTTT. Translating gives CASSLAGGTDTQYF.

CDR3 DNA: TGTGCCAGCACTAACGTGGTGGGAGGAGAGACCCAGTACTTC. It yields the protein CASTNVVGGETQYF. V usage is TRBV7-6 and J usage is TRBJ2-5; possible D gene TRBD2, 6 bases. Germline V lookup: CDR1 SGHVS, CDR2 FNYEAQ. Trimming cost V 7 bases and J 4 bases, with 16 bases left between them. The CDR3 has 14 amino acids.

The chain combines TRBV7-6 with TRBJ1-5, with no clear D. V was trimmed by 5 bases and J by 7 bases, leaving 18 bases between them. The germline CDR1 and CDR2 sequences are SGHVS and FNYEAQ. This CDR3 has 15 amino acids. CDR3 nucleotides: TGTGCCAGCAGCCCCCACGCGGCCTCCGGCCAGCCCCAGCATTTT. This gives the protein CASSPHAASGQPQHF.

For the CDR3, the DNA is TGTGCCAGCAGCTTAGGGAACCGGGACAGGAGCCACGAGCAGTACTTC. Translation: CASSLGNRDRSHEQYF. The gene calls are TRBV11-2 and TRBJ2-7; 8 bases line up with TRBD1. The CDR3 is 16 residues long. Germline V gene data show CDR1 as SGHAT and CDR2 as FQNNGV. V shed 1 base, J shed 5 bases, and the junction held 10 bases outside the gene matches.

This clone was recorded once. The same CDR3 also results from other DNA sequences found in this sample. This chain connects TRBV18 to TRBJ2-3; possibly TRBD2 for D (5 bases). The germline V gene encodes CDR1 KGHSH and CDR2 LQKENI. This CDR3 has 15 residues. The ends were cut back, 1 base at V and 0 bases at J, with 8 bases in the middle. This CDR3 is CASSPLERSTDTQYF. Written as DNA, the CDR3 is TGTGCCAGCTCACCACTCGAGCGGAGCACAGATACGCAGTATTTT.

This chain uses TRBV28 with TRBJ2-3; TRBD2 matches at 8 bases. Trimming took 6 bases from V and 4 from J; bases not matched to a gene: 3. This CDR3 is 13 amino acids long. The germline V gene encodes CDR1 MDHEN and CDR2 SYDVKM. The CDR3 sequence is CASSPGLADTQYF. In DNA form, the CDR3 reads TGTGCCAGCAGCCCGGGACTAGCAGATACGCAGTATTTT.

This chain links TRBV5-1 with TRBJ2-2; D gene uncertain. This CDR3 is 12 amino acids long. V gave up 7 bases and J gave up 2 bases, with 6 bases separating them. Germline V CDR1 and CDR2: SGHRS, YFSETQ. For the CDR3, the DNA is TGCGCCAGCCGAACTAACACCGGGGAGCTGTTTTTT. Encoded protein: CASRTNTGELFF.

This clone was counted a single time. The rearrangement links TRBV23-1 to TRBJ1-5; 7 bases agree with TRBD1. TRBV23-1 counts as an open reading frame of uncertain function. Unmatched junction bases numbered 19, after V lost 2 bases and J lost 15 bases. The CDR3 covers 16 residues. CDR3 sequence reads: CASSQPTGEPEPSMHF. Here the CDR3 DNA reads TGCGCCAGCAGTCAACCCACAGGGGAGCCTGAGCCGTCCATGCATTTT.

The CDR3, as DNA: TGTGCCAGCAGCTTAGTGGCAGCCGATGAGCAGTTCTTC. This sequence encodes CASSLVAADEQFF. The V gene is TRBV11-2, the J gene TRBJ2-1; D is ambiguous. The CDR3 has 13 residues. Trimming left V 1 base short and J 8 bases short, with 9 bases between. The germline V gene has CDR1 SGHAT and CDR2 FQNNGV. The complete variable domain, with remaining parts taken from reference TRBV11-2 and TRBJ2-1, reads EAGVAQSPRYKIIEKRQSVAFWCNPISGHATLYWYQQILGQGPKLLIQFQNNGVVDDSQLPKDRFSAERLKGVDSTLKIQPAKLEDSAVYLCASSLVAADEQFFGPGTRLTVL.

The CDR3 protein is CALSRGAGNTIYF. In DNA, the CDR3 is TGTGCCTTAAGTAGGGGTGCGGGAAACACCATATATTTT. This chain uses TRBV30 with TRBJ1-3, with D possibly matching TRBD1 (5 bases). The V end was cut by 7 bases, the J end by 4 bases, with 14 bases between. Per germline, CDR1 GTSNPN and CDR2 SVGIG (reference sequence). The CDR3 extends over 13 amino acids. The full variable domain, in which reference TRBV30 and TRBJ1-3 provide the parts outside the CDR3, is SQTIHQWPATLVQPVGSPLSLECTVEGTSNPNLYWYRQAAGRGLQLLFYSVGIGQISSEVPQNLSASRPQDRQFILSSKKLLLSDSGFYLCALSRGAGNTIYFGEGSWLTVV.

This clone was detected only once. J is TRBJ2-3 and V is TRBV7-3, with 7 bases fitting TRBD1. With V trimmed by 5 bases and J by 3 bases, 5 bases remained unmatched. Germline CDR1 is SGHTA and CDR2 is FQGTGA. This CDR3 is built from 14 residues. This CDR3 is CASSQGRGTDTQYF. CDR3 in DNA: TGTGCCAGCAGCCAGGGCAGGGGGACAGATACGCAGTATTTT.

The chain carries TRBV29-1 and TRBJ2-5, with D uncertain. V lost 7 bases to trimming and J lost 1 base, with 7 bases between them. The germline V gene encodes CDR1 SQVTM and CDR2 ANQGSEA. CDR3 length: 11 amino acids. The CDR3 bases are TGCAGCGCACGTTTCCAAGAGACCCAGTACTTC. Translating gives CSARFQETQYF.

Points on this clone: The same CDR3 arises from other DNA sequences in this sample as well. The chain joins TRBV7-2 to TRBJ1-1; D is undetermined. Germline V lookup: CDR1 SGHTA, CDR2 FQGNSA. CDR3 size: 13 residues. V dropped 2 bases and J dropped 5 bases, with 9 bases sitting between them. This CDR3 reads CASSLIGYTEAFF. The CDR3 DNA reads TGTGCCAGCAGCTTAATCGGGTATACTGAAGCTTTCTTT.

V gene TRBV6-1 combines with J gene TRBJ1-1; D gene uncertain. Looked up from germline, CDR1 is MNHNS and CDR2 is SASEGT. V was clipped by 1 base and J by 1 base, with 13 bases between them. The CDR3 consists of 16 residues. CDR3 sequence reads: CASSEVFRTANTEAFF. CDR3 coding DNA: TGTGCCAGCAGTGAAGTCTTTCGCACAGCGAACACTGAAGCTTTCTTT.

The chain links TRBV28 to TRBJ2-1; D may match TRBD1 or TRBD2 (5 bases each). The CDR3 is made up of 13 amino acids. From germline, CDR1 is MDHEN and CDR2 SYDVKM. V shed 5 bases and J shed 15 bases, with 20 bases lying between them. CDR3 DNA: TGTGCCAGCAGTACCACGGGCATCCAGAGGGGGTTCTTC. It is translated as CASSTTGIQRGFF.

V usage is TRBV7-9 and J usage is TRBJ1-5, with D possibly matching TRBD1 (6 bases). The germline V gene has CDR1 SEHNR and CDR2 FQNEAQ (reference sequence). The germline V and J ends were trimmed by 5 bases and 3 bases, with 14 bases remaining between them. There are 15 residues in the CDR3. CDR3 in amino acids: CASSIGTSNNQPQHF. In DNA form, the CDR3 reads TGTGCCAGCAGCATCGGGACATCGAACAATCAGCCCCAGCATTTT.

The chain links TRBV12-5 to TRBJ2-2; TRBD2 might be the D (5 bases). The CDR3 runs 13 residues. V lost 7 bases and J lost 6, with 12 bases in between. CDR1 LGHNT and CDR2 FRNRAP come from the germline V gene. DNA of the CDR3: TGTGCTAGTGCCGAGGGTCACTCCGGGGAGCTGTTTTTT. This encodes CASAEGHSGELFF.

This rearrangement joins TRBV10-2 to TRBJ2-5; 11 nucleotides agree with TRBD2. The CDR3 extends over 14 amino acids. The V and J ends lost 4 bases and 4 bases, in that order; junction bases with no gene match: 2. Germline lookup yields CDR1 WSHSY and CDR2 SAAADI. The CDR3 loop reads CASSVTSGRETQYF. CDR3 nucleotides: TGCGCCAGCAGTGTTACTAGCGGGAGAGAGACCCAGTACTTC.

The chain carries TRBV11-1 and TRBJ2-5, with 7 bases matching TRBD1. The CDR3 loop spans 14 amino acids. The germline CDR1 and CDR2 sequences are SGHAT and FQDESV (reference sequence). The V and J ends lost 4 bases and 3 bases, in that order; junction bases with no gene match: 5. The CDR3 region has the DNA TGTGCCAGCAGCTCGAAGACAGGGAAAGAGACCCAGTACTTC. Translating gives CASSSKTGKETQYF.